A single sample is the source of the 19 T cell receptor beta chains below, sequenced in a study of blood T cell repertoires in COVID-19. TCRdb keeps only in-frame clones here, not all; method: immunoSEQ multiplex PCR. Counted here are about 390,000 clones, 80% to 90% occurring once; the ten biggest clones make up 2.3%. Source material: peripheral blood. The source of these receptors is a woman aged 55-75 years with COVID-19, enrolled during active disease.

CDR3: CASSEATSWTSANTGELFF. The CDR3, as DNA: TGTGCCAGCAGTGAAGCGACTTCTTGGACTAGCGCGAACACCGGGGAGCTGTTTTTT. The gene calls are TRBV6-1 and TRBJ2-2; 9 bases map to TRBD2. With V trimmed by 0 bases and J by 0 bases, 8 bases remained unmatched. The CDR3 is 19 residues long. Germline V gives CDR1 MNHNS, CDR2 SASEGT.

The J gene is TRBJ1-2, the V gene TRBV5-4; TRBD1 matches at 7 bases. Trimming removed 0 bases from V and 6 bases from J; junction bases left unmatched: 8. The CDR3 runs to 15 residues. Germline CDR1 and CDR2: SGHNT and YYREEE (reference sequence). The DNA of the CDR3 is TGTGCCAGCAGCTTGGACAGGGGAGTGGCTAATGGCTACACCTTC. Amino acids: CASSLDRGVANGYTF.

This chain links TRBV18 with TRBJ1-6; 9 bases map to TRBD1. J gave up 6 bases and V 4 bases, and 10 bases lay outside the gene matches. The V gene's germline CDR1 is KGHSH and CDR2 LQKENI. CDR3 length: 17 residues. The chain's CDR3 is CASSQNTGGAGNSPLHF. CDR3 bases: TGTGCCAGCTCACAGAATACAGGGGGCGCCGGTAATTCACCCCTCCACTTT.

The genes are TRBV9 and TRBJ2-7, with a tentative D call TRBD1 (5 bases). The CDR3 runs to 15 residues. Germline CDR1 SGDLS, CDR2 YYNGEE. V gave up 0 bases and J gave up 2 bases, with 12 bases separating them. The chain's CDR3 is CASSVVPGPTYEQYF. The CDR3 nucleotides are TGTGCCAGCAGCGTAGTTCCAGGGCCGACCTACGAGCAGTACTTC.

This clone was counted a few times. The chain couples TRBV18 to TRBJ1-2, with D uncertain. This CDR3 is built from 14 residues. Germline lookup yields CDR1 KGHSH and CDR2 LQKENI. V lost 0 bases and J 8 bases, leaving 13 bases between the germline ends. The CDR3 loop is CASSPPTQAGGYTF. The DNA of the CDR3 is TGTGCCAGCTCACCACCGACCCAGGCGGGGGGCTACACCTTC.

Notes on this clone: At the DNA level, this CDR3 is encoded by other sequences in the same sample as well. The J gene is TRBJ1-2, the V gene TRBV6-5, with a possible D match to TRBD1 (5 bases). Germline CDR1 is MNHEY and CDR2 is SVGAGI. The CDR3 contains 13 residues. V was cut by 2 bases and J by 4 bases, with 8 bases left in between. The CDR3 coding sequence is TGTGCCAGCAGTTACCGGCAGGGCTATGGCTACACCTTC. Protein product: CASSYRQGYGYTF.

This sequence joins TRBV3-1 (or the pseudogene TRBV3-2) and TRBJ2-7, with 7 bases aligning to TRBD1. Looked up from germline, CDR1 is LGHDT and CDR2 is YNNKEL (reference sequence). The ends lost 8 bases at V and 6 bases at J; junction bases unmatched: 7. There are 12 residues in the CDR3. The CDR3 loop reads CASGGQAAEQYF. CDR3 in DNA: TGTGCCAGCGGTGGACAGGCGGCCGAGCAGTACTTC.

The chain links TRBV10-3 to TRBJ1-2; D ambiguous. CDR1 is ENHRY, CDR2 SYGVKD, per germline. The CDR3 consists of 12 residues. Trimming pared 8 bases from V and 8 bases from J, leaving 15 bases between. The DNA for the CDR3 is TGTGCCATCTGGAGGCCTTCGTTAGGCTACACCTTC. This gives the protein CAIWRPSLGYTF.

The CDR3 DNA is TGTGCCAGTTCTGGTAGAGGGGGCCCCCTCTTCGGGGCCAACGTCCTGACTTTC. Its translation: CASSGRGGPLFGANVLTF. The rearrangement uses TRBV19 and TRBJ2-6; 7 positions match TRBD1. Unmatched junction bases numbered 17, after V lost 8 bases and J lost 4 bases. The CDR3 extends over 18 amino acids. Germline V gives CDR1 LNHDA, CDR2 SQIVND (reference sequence).

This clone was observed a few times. CDR3 bases: TGTGCCAGCTCACAGTCGACAGGGCGCGTTTCACCCCTCCACTTT. Translating it yields CASSQSTGRVSPLHF. The chain is built from TRBV18 and TRBJ1-6, with 7 bases that match TRBD1. This CDR3 contains 15 residues. Germline CDR1 KGHSH, CDR2 LQKENI. Trimming removed 4 bases from V and 9 bases from J; junction bases left unmatched: 9.

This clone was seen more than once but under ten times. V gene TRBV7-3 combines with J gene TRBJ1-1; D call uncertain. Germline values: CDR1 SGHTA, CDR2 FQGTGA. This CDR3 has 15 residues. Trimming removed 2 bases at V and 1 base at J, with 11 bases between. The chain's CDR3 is CASSLLGETNTEAFF. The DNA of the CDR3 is TGTGCCAGCAGCTTACTCGGGGAGACGAACACTGAAGCTTTCTTT.

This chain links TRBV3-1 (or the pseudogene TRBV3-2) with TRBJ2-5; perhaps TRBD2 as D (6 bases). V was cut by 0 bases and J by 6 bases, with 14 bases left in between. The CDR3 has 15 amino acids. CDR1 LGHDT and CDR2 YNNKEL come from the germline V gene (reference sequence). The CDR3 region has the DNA TGTGCCAGCAGCCAAGACAGTCGGGAGTTAAAGACCCAGTACTTC. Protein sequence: CASSQDSRELKTQYF.

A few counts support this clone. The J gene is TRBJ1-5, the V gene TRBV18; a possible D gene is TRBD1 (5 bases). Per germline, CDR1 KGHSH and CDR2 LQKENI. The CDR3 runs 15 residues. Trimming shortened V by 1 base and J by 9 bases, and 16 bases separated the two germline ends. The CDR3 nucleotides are TGTGCCAGCTCACCACAACGGCAGGGCGATCGGCCCCAGCATTTT. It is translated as CASSPQRQGDRPQHF.

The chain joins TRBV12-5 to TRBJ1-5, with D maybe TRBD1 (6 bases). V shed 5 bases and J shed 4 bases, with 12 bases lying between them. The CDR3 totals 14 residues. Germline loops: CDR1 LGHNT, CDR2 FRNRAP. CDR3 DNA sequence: TGTGCTAGTGGTCTAGGGACACCGAATCAGCCCCAGCATTTT. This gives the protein CASGLGTPNQPQHF.

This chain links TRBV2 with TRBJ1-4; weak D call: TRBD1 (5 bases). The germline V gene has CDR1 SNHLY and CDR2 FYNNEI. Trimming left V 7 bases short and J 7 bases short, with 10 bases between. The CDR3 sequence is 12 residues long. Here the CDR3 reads CASTGGTEKLFF. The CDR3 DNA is TGTGCCAGCACGGGGGGTACTGAAAAACTGTTTTTT.

The CDR3 nucleotides read TGTGCCAGCAGCTTCCGTTCGGGTCGGGGAACCGGGGAGCTGTTTTTT. Translating gives CASSFRSGRGTGELFF. This rearrangement joins TRBV5-6 to TRBJ2-2; a possible D gene is TRBD2 (5 bases). The CDR3 consists of 16 residues. Germline CDR1 is SGHDT and CDR2 is YYEEEE. V lost 2 bases, J lost 5 bases, and 16 bases lay in between.

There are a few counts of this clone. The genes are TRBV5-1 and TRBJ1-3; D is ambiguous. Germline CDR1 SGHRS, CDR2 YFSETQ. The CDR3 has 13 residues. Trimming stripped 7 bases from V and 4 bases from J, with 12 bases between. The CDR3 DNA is TGCGCCAGCCGAACGGAGGGAGGAAACACCATATATTTT. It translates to CASRTEGGNTIYF.

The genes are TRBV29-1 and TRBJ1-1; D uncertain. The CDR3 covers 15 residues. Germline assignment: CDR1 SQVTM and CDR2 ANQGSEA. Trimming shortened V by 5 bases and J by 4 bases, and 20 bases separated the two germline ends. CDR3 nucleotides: TGCAGCGTTCGGTTAGCATTCAACCTCCCCACTGAAGCTTTCTTT. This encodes CSVRLAFNLPTEAFF.

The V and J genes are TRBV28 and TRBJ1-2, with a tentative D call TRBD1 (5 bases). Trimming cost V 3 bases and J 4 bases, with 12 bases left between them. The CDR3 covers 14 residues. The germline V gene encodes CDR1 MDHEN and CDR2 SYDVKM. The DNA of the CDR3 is TGTGCCAGCAGTTTGGGGGGGACCCCCTATGGCTACACCTTC. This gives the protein CASSLGGTPYGYTF.